This T cell receptor beta chain stems from a study of shared clonotypes between healthy human individuals. Study results and limitations: Clonotypes which were not shared had lower generation probabilities than clonotypes that all four donors shared.

Selected positively for CCR7 and CD45RO-negative, naive CD8 cells excluded terminally differentiated effector memory CD45RA+ cells. The germline gives CDR1 SQVTM, CDR2 ANQGSEA. The trim removed 0 bases at V and 1 base at J, leaving 2 bases unmatched. This CDR3 is built from 15 residues. In the case of this clone: The antigen is unknown.

Clones were sequenced by immunoSEQ multiplex PCR, and TCRdb holds only the in-frame ones, with some missing. The top ten clones hold more than 1.5% of a sample with around 2.1 million clones, just over 90% of them seen once. The sequence was collected from a man in his late teens or twenties in good health. Some clones in this sample may be carry-over from other donors' samples. The chain is built from TRBV29-1 and TRBJ2-2; 7 bases match TRBD1. The source material was naive CD8+ T cells from PBMCs. This chain's CDR3 is CSVEEGDRNTGELFF. Written as DNA, the CDR3 is TGCAGCGTTGAAGAAGGGGACAGGAACACCGGGGAGCTGTTTTTT.